Given below is one T cell receptor (beta chain) in context. This entry belongs to a study of tumour-infiltrating T cells in Burkitt lymphoma. The wider study: Productive clonality predicted overall and progression-free survival.

This CDR3 contains 15 residues. The V gene end was trimmed by 5 bases and the J gene end by 0 bases; junction bases not matched to a gene: 0. CDR1 and CDR2 (germline): SGHTS, YDEGEE. The data were produced by immunoSEQ multiplex PCR, yet TCRdb's version contains in-frame clones alone and is incomplete. The sample has 2,000 to 2,500 clones, around 24% seen once; the top ten hold 15% to 20%. The chain uses TRBV5-8 and TRBJ1-6, with 9 bases aligning to TRBD1. Sequenced material: tumor tissue from a relapse. The clonotype comes from a human donor with relapsed Burkitt lymphoma. Some clones in this sample may be carry-over from other donors' samples. The CDR3: CASRDRGSYNSPLHF. CDR3 nucleotides: TGTGCCAGCAGGGACAGGGGCTCCTATAATTCACCCCTCCACTTT. The full variable domain, completed using reference TRBV5-8 and TRBJ1-6, is EAGVTQSPTHLIKTRGQQATLRCSPISGHTSVYWYQQALGLGLQFLLWYDEGEERNRGNFPPRFSGRQFPNYSSELNVNALELEDSALYLCASRDRGSYNSPLHFGNGTRLTVT.